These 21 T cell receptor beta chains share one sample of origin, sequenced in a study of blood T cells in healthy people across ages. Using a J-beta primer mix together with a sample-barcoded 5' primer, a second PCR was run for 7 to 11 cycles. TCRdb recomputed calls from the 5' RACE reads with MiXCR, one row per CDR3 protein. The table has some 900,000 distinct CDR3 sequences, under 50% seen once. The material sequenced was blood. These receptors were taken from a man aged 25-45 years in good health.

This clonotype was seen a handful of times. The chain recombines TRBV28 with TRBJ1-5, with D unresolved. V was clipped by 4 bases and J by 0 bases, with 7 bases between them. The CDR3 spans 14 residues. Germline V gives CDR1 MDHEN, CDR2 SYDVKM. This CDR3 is CASSSDYSNQPQHF. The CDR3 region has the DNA TGTGCCAGCAGTTCCGACTATAGCAATCAGCCCCAGCATTTT.

The CDR3 DNA reads as TGCAGCGTAGCGGGGGGGCCCCAGGTTACGCAGTATTTT. It specifies CSVAGGPQVTQYF. The rearrangement links TRBV29-1 to TRBJ2-3; 10 nucleotides align to TRBD2. This CDR3 has 13 amino acids. Per germline, CDR1 SQVTM and CDR2 ANQGSEA. V lost 6 bases, J lost 8 bases, and 8 bases stayed unmatched.

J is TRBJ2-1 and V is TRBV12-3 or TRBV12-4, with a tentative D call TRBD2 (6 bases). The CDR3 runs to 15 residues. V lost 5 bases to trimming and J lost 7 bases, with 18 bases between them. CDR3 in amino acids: CASSQLLALGNEQFF. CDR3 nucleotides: TGTGCCAGCAGTCAGTTACTAGCCCTTGGTAATGAGCAGTTCTTC.

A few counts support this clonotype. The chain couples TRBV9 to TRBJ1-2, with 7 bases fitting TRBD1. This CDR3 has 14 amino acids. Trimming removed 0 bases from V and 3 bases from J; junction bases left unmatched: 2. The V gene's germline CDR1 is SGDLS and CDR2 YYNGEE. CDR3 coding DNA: TGTGCCAGCAGCGTAGGACAGGGCGACTATGGCTACACCTTC. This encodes CASSVGQGDYGYTF.

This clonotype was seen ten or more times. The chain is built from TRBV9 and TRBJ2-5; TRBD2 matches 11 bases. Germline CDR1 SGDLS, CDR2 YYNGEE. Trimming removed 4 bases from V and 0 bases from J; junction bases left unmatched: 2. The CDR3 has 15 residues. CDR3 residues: CASSTSGGYQETQYF. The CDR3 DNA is TGTGCCAGCAGCACTAGCGGGGGATACCAAGAGACCCAGTACTTC.

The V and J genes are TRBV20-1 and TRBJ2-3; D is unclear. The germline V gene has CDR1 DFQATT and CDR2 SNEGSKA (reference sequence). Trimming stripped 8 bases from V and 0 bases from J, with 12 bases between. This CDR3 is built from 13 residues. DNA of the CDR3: TGCAGTAAAGTCGGAAGTAGCACAGATACGCAGTATTTT. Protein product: CSKVGSSTDTQYF.

CDR3 DNA sequence: TGTGCCAGCAGCCAAGATCGGGGGATGTACGAGCAGTACTTC. Translated, it gives CASSQDRGMYEQYF. J is TRBJ2-5 and V is TRBV3-1; maybe TRBD2 (6 bases). TRBJ2-7 matches the DNA end more closely, so the J call is doubtful. This CDR3 is 14 amino acids long. Per germline, CDR1 LGHDT and CDR2 YNNKEL (reference sequence).

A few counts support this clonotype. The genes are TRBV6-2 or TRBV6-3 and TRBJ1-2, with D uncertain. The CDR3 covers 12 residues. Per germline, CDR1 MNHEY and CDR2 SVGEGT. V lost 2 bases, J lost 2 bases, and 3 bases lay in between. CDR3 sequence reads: CASSYMNYGYTF. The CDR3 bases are TGTGCCAGCAGTTACATGAACTATGGCTACACCTTC.

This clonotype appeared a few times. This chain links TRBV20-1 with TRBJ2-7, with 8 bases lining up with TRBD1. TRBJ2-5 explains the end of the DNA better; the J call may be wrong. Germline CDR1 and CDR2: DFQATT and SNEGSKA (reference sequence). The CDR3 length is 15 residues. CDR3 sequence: CSAINRQGYRETQYF. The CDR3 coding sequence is TGCAGTGCCATAAACAGACAGGGGTATCGAGAGACCCAGTACTTC.

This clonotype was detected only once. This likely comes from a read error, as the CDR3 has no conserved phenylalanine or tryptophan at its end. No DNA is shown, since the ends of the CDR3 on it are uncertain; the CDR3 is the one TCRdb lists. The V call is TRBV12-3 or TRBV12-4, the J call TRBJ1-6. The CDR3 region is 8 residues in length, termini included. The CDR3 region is CASSPAAP.

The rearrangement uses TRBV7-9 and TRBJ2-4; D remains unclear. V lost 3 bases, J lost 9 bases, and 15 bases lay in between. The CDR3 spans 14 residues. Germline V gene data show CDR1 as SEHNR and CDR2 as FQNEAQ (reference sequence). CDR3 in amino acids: CASSLADPWTIQYF. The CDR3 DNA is TGTGCCAGCAGCTTGGCCGATCCATGGACCATTCAGTACTTC.

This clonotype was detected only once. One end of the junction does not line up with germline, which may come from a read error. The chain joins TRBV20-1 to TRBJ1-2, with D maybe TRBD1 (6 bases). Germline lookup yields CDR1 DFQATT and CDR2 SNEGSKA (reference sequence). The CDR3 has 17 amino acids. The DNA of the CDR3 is TGCAGTGATAGAGAGGCTCGCGTGGGGGCGCGAGACTATGGCTACACCTTC. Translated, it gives CSDREARVGARDYGYTF.

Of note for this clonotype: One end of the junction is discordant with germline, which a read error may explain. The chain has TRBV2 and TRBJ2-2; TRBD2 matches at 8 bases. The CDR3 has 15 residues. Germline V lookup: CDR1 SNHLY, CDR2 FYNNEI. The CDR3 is CVSSEHGGATGELFF. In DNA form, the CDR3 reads TGTGTCAGCAGTGAACACGGGGGGGCCACCGGGGAGCTGTTTTTT.

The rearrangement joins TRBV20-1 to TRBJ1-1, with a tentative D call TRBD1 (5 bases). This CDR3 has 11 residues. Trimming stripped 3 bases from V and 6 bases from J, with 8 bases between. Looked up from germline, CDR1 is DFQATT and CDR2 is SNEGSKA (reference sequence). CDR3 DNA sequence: TGCAGTGCTAGGAGACAGCCTGAAGCTTTCTTT. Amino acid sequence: CSARRQPEAFF.

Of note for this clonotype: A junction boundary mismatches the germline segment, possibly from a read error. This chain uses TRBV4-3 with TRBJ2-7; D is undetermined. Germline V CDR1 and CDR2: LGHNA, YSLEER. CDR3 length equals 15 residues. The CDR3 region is CASGQDGAETYEQYF. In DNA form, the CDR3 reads TGCGCCAGCGGCCAAGATGGAGCAGAAACCTACGAGCAGTACTTC.

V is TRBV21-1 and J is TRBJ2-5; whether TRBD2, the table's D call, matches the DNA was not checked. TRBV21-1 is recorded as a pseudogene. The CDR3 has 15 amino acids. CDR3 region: CASSKERTRGETQYF. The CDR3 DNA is TGTGCCAGCAGCAAAGAGAGGACTAGAGGAGAGACCCAGTACTTC.

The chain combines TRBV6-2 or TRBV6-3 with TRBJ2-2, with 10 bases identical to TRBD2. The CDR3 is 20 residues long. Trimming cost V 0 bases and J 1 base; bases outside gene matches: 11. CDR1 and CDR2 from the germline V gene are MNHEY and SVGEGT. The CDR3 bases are TGTGCCAGCAGTTACTCCCCCGCCAAGCGGGGGGGCCGGAACACCGGGGAGCTGTTTTTT. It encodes CASSYSPAKRGGRNTGELFF.

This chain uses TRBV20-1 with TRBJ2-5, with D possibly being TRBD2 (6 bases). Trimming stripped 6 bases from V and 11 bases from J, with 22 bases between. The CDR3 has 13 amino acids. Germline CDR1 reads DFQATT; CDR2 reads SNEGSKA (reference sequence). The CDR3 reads CSARRPPQSGQYF. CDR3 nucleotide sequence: TGCAGTGCCAGGCGGCCTCCCCAGAGCGGGCAGTACTTC.

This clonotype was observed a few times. CDR3 nucleotide sequence: TGTGCCAGCAGCGGACAGGGGGGGATTACCTACGAGCAGTACTTC. The encoded protein is CASSGQGGITYEQYF. J is TRBJ2-7 and V is TRBV6-2 or TRBV6-3; 10 bases are shared with TRBD1. V was clipped by 6 bases and J by 2 bases; unmatched bases: 7. The CDR3 totals 15 residues. Germline lookup yields CDR1 MNHEY and CDR2 SVGEGT.

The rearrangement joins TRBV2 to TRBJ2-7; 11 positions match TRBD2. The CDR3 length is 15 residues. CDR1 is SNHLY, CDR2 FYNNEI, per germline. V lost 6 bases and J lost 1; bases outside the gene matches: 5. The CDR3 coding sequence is TGTGCCAGCAGCCAGACTAGCGGGGATTCCTACGAGCAGTACTTC. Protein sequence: CASSQTSGDSYEQYF.

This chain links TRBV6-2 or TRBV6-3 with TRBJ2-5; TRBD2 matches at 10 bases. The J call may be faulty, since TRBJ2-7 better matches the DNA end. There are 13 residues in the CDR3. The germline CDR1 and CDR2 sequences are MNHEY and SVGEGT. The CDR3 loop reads CASSDLAGAEQYF. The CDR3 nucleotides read TGTGCCAGCAGCGACCTAGCGGGGGCCGAGCAGTACTTC.